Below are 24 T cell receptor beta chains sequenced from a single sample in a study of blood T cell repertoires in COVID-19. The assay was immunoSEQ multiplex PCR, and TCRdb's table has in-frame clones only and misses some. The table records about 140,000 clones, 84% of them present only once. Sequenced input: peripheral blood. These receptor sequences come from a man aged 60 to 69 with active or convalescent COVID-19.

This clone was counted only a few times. The CDR3 protein is CASTTVQGFGYTF. In DNA, the CDR3 is TGCGCCAGCACTACGGTCCAGGGGTTTGGCTACACCTTC. The rearrangement uses TRBV5-1 and TRBJ1-2; TRBD1 is a possible D gene (6 bases). Germline assignment: CDR1 SGHRS and CDR2 YFSETQ. This CDR3 is built from 13 residues. V shed 6 bases and J shed 7 bases, with 16 bases lying between them.

The chain's CDR3 is CSVEGASGSTYNEQFF. CDR3 bases: TGCAGCGTTGAAGGGGCTAGCGGGAGTACCTACAATGAGCAGTTCTTC. The rearrangement links TRBV29-1 to TRBJ2-1; 10 bases are shared with TRBD2. CDR3 length: 16 amino acids. Germline V gene sequence: CDR1 SQVTM, CDR2 ANQGSEA. Unmatched junction bases numbered 5, after V lost 1 base and J lost 2 bases.

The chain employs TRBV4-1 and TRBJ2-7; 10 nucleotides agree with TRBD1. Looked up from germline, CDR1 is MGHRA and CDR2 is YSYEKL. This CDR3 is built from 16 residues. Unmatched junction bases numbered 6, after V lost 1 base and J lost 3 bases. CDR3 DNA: TGCGCCAGCAGCCAAGTGGGGACAGGGGACGACTACGAGCAGTACTTC. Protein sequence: CASSQVGTGDDYEQYF.

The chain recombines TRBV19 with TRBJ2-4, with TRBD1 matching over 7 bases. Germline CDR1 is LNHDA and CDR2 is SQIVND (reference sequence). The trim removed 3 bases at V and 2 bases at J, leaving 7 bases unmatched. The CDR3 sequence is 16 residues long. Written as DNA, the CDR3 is TGTGCCAGTAGTATGCGAGGGGGCGAAACCAAAAACATTCAGTACTTC. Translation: CASSMRGGETKNIQYF.

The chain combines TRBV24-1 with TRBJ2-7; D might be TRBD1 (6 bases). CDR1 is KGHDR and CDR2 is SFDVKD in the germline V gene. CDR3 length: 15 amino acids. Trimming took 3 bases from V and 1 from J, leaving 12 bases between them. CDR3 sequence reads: CATSDDPGESYEQYF. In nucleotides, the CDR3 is TGTGCCACCAGTGATGACCCAGGGGAATCCTACGAGCAGTACTTC.

CDR3 sequence reads: CASSRRQGAGEQYF. CDR3 bases: TGTGCCAGCAGTAGGAGACAGGGTGCGGGTGAGCAGTACTTC. J is TRBJ2-7 and V is TRBV7-2, with 7 bases identical to TRBD1. The ends lost 6 bases at V and 7 bases at J; junction bases unmatched: 12. Germline lookup yields CDR1 SGHTA and CDR2 FQGNSA. The CDR3 consists of 14 residues.

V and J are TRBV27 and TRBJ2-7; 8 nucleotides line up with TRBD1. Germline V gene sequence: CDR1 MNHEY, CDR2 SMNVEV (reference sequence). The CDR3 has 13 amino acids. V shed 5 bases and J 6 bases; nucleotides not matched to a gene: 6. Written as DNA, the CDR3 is TGTGCCAGCAGTCTTAGACAGGGGAGCGAGCAGTACGTC. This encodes CASSLRQGSEQYV.

The chain's CDR3 is CASSEDSQGVVTGELFF. The CDR3 DNA sequence: TGTGCCAGCAGTGAAGATAGCCAGGGGGTTGTCACCGGGGAGCTGTTTTTT. The J gene is TRBJ2-2, the V gene TRBV2, with 7 nucleotides matching TRBD1. This CDR3 is 17 amino acids long. V shed 1 base, J shed 4 bases, and the junction held 9 bases outside the gene matches. Germline CDR1 is SNHLY and CDR2 is FYNNEI.

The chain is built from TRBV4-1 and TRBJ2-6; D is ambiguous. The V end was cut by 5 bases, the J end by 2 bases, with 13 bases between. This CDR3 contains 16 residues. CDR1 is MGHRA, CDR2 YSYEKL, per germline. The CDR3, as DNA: TGCGCCAGCAGCGATGGAGTTAGGCCTGGGGCCAACGTCCTGACTTTC. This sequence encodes CASSDGVRPGANVLTF.

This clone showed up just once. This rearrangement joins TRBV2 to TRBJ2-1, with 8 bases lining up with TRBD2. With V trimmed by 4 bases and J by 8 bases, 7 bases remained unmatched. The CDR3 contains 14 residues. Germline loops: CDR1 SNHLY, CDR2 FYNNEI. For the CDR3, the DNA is TGTGCCAGCAGTGTACGACGGGAGGGCTATGAGCAGTTCTTC. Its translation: CASSVRREGYEQFF.

DNA for the CDR3: TGTGCCAGTCCTTGGGGGACAGAAAATCAGCCCCAGCATTTT. Its translation is CASPWGTENQPQHF. This chain connects TRBV5-4 to TRBJ1-5, with 7 bases matching TRBD1. Germline values: CDR1 SGHNT, CDR2 YYREEE (reference sequence). The CDR3 loop spans 14 amino acids. V gave up 8 bases and J gave up 4 bases; unmatched junction bases: 9.

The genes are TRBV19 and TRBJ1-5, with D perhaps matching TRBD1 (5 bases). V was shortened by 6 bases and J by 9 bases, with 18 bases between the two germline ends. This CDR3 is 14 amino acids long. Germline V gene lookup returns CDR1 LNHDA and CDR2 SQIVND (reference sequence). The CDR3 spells CASRYGQGVSPQHF. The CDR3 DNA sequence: TGTGCCAGTAGGTATGGGCAGGGCGTTTCGCCCCAGCATTTT. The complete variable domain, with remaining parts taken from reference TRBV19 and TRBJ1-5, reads DGGITQSPKYLFRKEGQNVTLSCEQNLNHDAMYWYRQDPGQGLRLIYYSQIVNDFQKGDIAEGYSVSREKKESFPLTVTSAQKNPTAFYLCASRYGQGVSPQHFGDGTRLSIL.

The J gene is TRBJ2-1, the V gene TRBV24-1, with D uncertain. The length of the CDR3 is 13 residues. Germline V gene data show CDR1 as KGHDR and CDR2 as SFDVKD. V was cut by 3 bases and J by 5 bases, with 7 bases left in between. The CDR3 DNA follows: TGTGCCACCAGTGATGGCCTTAACAATGAGCAGTTCTTC. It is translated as CATSDGLNNEQFF.

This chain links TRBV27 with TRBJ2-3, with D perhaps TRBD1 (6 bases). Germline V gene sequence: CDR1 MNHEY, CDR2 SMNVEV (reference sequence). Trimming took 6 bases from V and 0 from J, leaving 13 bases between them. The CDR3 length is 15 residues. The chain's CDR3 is CASRRGTLSTDTQYF. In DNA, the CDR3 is TGTGCCAGCAGAAGGGGGACCTTGAGCACAGATACGCAGTATTTT.

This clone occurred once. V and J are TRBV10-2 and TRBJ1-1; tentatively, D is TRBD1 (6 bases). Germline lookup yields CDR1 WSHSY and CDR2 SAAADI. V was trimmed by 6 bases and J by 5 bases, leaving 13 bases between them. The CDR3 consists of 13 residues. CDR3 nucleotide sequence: TGCGCCAGCAGGGGGGGGGCGATGACTGAAGCTTTCTTT. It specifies CASRGGAMTEAFF.

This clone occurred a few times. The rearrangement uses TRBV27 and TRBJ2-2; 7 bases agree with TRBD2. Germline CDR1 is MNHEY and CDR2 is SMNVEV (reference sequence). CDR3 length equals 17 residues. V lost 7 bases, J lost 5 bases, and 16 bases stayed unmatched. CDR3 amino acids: CASKQTGAGEATGELFF. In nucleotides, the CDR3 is TGTGCCAGCAAGCAAACCGGGGCGGGGGAAGCTACCGGGGAGCTGTTTTTT.

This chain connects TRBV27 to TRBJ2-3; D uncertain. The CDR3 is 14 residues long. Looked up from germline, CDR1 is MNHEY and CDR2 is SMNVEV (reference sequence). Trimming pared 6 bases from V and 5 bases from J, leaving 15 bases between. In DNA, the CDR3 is TGTGCCAGCAGACCTAGTGGGTTGGAAGATACGCAGTATTTT. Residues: CASRPSGLEDTQYF.

DNA of the CDR3: TGTGCCAGCAGCGTAGCTAGCGGGAGCACAGATACGCAGTATTTT. Translated, it gives CASSVASGSTDTQYF. The V gene is TRBV9, the J gene TRBJ2-3, with 8 positions matching TRBD2. The CDR3 consists of 15 residues. Germline lookup yields CDR1 SGDLS and CDR2 YYNGEE. V lost 0 bases and J lost 0; bases outside the gene matches: 0.

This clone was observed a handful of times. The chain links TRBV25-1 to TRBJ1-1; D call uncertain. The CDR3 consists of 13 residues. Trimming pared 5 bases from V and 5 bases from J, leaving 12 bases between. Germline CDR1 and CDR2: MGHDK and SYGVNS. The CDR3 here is CASSTDRDTEAFF. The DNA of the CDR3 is TGTGCCAGCAGTACGGACCGGGATACTGAAGCTTTCTTT.

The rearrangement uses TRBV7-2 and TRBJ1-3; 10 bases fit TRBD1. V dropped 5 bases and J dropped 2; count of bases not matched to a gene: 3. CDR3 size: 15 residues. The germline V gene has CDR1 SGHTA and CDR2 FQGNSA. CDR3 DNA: TGTGCCAGCAGCGGACAGGGGGTGGCTGGAAACACCATATATTTT. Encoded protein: CASSGQGVAGNTIYF. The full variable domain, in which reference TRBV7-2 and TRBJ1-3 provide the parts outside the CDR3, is GAGVSQSPSNKVTEKGKDVELRCDPISGHTALYWYRQSLGQGLEFLIYFQGNSAPDKSGLPSDRFSAERTGGSVSTLTIQRTQQEDSAVYLCASSGQGVAGNTIYFGEGSWLTVV.

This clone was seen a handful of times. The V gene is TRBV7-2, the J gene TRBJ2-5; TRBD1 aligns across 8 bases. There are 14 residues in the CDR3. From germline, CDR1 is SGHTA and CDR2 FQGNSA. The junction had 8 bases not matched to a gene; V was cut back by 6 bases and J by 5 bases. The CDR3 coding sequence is TGTGCCAGCAGTAGAACAGGGGGAGGTGAGACCCAGTACTTC. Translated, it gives CASSRTGGGETQYF.

CDR3 loop: CASSYDSNTEAFF. CDR3 in DNA: TGTGCCAGCAGTTACGACAGCAACACTGAAGCTTTCTTT. This chain connects TRBV6-5 to TRBJ1-1, with D perhaps matching TRBD1 (5 bases). CDR1 and CDR2 from the germline V gene are MNHEY and SVGAGI. The CDR3 runs to 13 residues. Trimming took off 2 bases at V and 2 bases at J, with 6 bases between the two ends.

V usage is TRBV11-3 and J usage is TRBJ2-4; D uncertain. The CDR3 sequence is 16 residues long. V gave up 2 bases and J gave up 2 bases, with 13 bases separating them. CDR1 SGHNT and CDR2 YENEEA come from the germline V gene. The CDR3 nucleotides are TGTGCCAGCAGCTTACCCTCCTCTGTAACCAAAAACATTCAGTACTTC. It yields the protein CASSLPSSVTKNIQYF. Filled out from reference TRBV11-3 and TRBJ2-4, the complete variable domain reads EAGVVQSPRYKIIEKKQPVAFWCNPISGHNTLYWYLQNLGQGPELLIRYENEEAVDDSQLPKDRFSAERLKGVDSTLKIQPAELGDSAVYLCASSLPSSVTKNIQYFGAGTRLSVL.

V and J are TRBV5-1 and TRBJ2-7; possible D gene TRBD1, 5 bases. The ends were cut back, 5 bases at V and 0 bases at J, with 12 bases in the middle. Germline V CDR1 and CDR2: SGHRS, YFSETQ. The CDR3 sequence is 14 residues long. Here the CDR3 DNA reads TGCGCCAGCAGTATTCAGGGCGACTCCTACGAGCAGTACTTC. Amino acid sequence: CASSIQGDSYEQYF. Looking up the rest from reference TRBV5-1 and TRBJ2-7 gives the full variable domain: KAGVTQTPRYLIKTRGQQVTLSCSPISGHRSVSWYQQTPGQGLQFLFEYFSETQRNKGNFPGRFSGRQFSNSRSEMNVSTLELGDSALYLCASSIQGDSYEQYFGPGTRLTVT.